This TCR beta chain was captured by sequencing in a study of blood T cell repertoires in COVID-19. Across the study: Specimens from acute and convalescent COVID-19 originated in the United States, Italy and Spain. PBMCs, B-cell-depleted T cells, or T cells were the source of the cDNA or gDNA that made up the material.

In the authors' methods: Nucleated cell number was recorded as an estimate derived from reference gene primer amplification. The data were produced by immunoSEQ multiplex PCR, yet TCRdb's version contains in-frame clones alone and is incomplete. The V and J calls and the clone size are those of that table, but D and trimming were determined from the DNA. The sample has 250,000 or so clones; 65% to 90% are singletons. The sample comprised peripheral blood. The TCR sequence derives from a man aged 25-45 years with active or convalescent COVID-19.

The CDR3 loop reads CATSRDRETPRPGEQYF. In nucleotides, the CDR3 is TGTGCCACCAGCAGAGATCGAGAGACCCCTAGACCGGGGGAGCAGTACTTC. The chain uses TRBV15 and TRBJ2-7; possible D gene TRBD2, 5 bases. Germline V lookup: CDR1 LNHNV, CDR2 YYDKDF (reference sequence). The CDR3 has 17 amino acids. The ends were cut back, 0 bases at V and 7 bases at J, with 22 bases in the middle.